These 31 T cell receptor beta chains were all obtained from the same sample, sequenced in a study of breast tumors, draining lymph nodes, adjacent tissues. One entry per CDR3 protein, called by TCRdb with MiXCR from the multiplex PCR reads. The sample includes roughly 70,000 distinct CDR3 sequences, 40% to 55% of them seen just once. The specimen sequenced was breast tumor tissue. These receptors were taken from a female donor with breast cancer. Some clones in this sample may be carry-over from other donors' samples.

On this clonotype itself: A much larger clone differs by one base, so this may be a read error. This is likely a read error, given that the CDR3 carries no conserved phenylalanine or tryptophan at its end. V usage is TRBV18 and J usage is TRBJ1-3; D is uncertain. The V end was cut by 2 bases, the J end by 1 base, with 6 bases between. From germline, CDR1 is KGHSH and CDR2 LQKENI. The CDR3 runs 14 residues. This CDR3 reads CASSPEASGNTIYL. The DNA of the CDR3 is TGTGCCAGCTCACCAGAAGCTTCTGGAAACACCATATATCTT.

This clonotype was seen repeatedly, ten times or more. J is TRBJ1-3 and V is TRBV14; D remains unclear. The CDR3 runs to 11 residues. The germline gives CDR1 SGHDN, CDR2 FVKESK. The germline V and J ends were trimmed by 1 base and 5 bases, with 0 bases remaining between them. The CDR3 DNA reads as TGTGCCAGCAGCCAAGGAAACACCATATATTTT. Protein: CASSQGNTIYF. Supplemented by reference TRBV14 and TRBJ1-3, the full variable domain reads EAGVTQFPSHSVIEKGQTVTLRCDPISGHDNLYWYRRVMGKEIKFLLHFVKESKQDESGMPNNRFLAERTGGTYSTLKVQPAELEDSGVYFCASSQGNTIYFGEGSWLTVV.

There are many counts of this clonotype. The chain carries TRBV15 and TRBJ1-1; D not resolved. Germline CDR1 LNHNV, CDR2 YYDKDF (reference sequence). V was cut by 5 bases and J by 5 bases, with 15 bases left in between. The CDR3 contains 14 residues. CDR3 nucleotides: TGTGCCACCAGCTTCCTCTTCAGTGGGACTGAAGCTTTCTTT. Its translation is CATSFLFSGTEAFF. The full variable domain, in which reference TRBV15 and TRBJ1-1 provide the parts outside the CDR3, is DAMVIQNPRYQVTQFGKPVTLSCSQTLNHNVMYWYQQKSSQAPKLLFHYYDKDFNNEADTPDNFQSRRPNTSFCFLDIRSPGLGDTAMYLCATSFLFSGTEAFFGQGTRLTVV.

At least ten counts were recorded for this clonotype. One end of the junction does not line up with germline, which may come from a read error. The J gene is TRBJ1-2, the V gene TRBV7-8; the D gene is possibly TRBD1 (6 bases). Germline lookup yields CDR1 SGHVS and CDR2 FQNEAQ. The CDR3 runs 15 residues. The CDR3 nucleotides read TGTGCCAGCAGCTTAGGGGGGGGGGGCAACTATGGCTACCCCTTC. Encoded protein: CASSLGGGGNYGYPF.

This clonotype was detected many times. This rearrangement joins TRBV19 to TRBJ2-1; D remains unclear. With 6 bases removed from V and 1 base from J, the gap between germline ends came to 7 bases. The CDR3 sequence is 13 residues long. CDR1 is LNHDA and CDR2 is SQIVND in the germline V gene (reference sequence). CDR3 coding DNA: TGTGCCAGTAGGAAGTCTTCCTACAATGAGCAGTTCTTC. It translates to CASRKSSYNEQFF.

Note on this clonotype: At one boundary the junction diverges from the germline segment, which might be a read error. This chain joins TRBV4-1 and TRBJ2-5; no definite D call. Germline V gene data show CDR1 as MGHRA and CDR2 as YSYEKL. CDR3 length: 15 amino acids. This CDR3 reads CAGSQDPVGLEIQYF. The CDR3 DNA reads TGCGCCGGCAGCCAAGATCCTGTCGGGTTGGAGATCCAGTACTTC.

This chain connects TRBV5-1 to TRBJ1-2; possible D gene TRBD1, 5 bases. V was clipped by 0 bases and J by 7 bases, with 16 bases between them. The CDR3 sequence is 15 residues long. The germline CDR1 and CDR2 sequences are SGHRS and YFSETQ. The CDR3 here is CASSLARRGEAGYTF. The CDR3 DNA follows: TGCGCCAGCAGCTTGGCCAGGCGAGGGGAGGCTGGCTACACCTTC.

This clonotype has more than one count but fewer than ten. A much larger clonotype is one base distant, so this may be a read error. The CDR3 coding sequence is TGTGCCAGCAGCTTATTAGGGGCGCTGTCCGGCTCAAATCAAGAGGCCCAGTACTTC. It translates to CASSLLGALSGSNQEAQYF. J is TRBJ2-5 and V is TRBV7-2, with D possibly TRBD1 on 5 matching bases. Germline V gives CDR1 SGHTA, CDR2 FQGNSA. This CDR3 has 19 amino acids.

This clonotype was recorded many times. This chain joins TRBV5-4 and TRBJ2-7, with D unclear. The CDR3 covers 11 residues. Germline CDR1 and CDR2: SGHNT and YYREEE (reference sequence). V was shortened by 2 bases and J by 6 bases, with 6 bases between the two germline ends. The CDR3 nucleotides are TGTGCCAGCAGCTTTAAGGGCGAGCAGTACTTC. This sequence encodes CASSFKGEQYF.

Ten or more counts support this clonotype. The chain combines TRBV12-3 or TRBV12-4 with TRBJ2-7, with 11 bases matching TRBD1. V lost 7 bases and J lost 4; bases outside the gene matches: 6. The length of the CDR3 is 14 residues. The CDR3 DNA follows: TGTGCCAGCACCAGGGGACAGGGGGTTTACGAGCAGTACTTC. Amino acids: CASTRGQGVYEQYF.

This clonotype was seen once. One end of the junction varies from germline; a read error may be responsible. The CDR3 loop reads CASSLEGGPSSPLHF. CDR3 DNA: TGCGCCAGCAGCTTGGAGGGTGGGCCGTCGTCACCCCTCCATTTT. The rearrangement uses TRBV5-1 and TRBJ1-6, with D unclear. The CDR3 has 15 residues. From germline, CDR1 is SGHRS and CDR2 YFSETQ.

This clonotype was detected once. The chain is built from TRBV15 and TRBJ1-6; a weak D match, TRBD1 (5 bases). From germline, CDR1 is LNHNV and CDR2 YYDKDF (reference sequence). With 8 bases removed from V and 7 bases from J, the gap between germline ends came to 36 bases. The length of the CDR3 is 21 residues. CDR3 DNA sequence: TGTGCCACCTCTAGCGGGGGGGTGGCTAGCGGTAGGAACAGCGAAAATTCACCCCTCCACTTT. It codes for CATSSGGVASGRNSENSPLHF.

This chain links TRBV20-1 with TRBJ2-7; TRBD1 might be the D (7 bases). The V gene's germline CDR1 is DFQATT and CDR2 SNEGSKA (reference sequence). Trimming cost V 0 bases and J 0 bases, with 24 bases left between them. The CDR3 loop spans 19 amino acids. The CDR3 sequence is CSARDAAGATGDSSYEQYF. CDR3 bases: TGCAGTGCTAGAGACGCAGCGGGTGCGACCGGGGACAGCTCCTACGAGCAGTACTTC.

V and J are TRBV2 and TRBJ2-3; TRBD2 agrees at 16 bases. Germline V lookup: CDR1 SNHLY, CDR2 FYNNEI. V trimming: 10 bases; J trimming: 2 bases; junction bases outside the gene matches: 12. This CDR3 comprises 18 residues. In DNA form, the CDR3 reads TGTGCCACCGCTCCGGGACTAGCGGGGGGGCGCGCCACAGATACGCAGTATTTT. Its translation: CATAPGLAGGRATDTQYF.

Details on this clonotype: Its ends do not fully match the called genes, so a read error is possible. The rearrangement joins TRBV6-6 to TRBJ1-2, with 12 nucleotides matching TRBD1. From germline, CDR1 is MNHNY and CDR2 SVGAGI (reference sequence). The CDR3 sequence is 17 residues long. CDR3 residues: CASSHGTGGAPNYGYAF. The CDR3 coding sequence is TGTGCCAGCAGTCACGGGACAGGGGGCGCCCCTAACTATGGCTACGCCTTC.

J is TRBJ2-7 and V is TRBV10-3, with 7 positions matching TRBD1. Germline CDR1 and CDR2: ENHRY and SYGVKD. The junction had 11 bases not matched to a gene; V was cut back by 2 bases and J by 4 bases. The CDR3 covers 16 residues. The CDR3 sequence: CAISEPYQGTEYEQYF. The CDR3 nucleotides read TGTGCCATCAGTGAGCCTTACCAAGGGACAGAGTACGAGCAGTACTTC.

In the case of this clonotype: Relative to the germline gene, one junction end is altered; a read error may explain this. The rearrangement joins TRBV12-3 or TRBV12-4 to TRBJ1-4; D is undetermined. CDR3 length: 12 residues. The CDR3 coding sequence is TGTGCCAGTAGTTTTCTCGGTAGAAAACTGTTTTTT. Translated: CASSFLGRKLFF.

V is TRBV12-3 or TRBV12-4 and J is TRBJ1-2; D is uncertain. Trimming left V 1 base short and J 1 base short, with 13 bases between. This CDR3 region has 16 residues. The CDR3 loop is CASSLGAAGLNYGYTF. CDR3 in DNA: TGTGCCAGCAGTTTAGGGGCAGCCGGTCTTAACTATGGCTACACCTTC.

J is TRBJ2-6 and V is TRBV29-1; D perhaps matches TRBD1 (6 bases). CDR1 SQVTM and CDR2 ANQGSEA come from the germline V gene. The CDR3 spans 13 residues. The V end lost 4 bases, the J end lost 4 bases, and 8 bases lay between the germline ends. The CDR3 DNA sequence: TGCAGCGTTGTTGGACAGGGGGCCAACGTCCTGACTTTC. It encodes CSVVGQGANVLTF. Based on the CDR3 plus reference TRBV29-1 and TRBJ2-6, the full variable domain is SAVISQKPSRDICQRGTSLTIQCQVDSQVTMMFWYRQQPGQSLTLIATANQGSEATYESGFVIDKFPISRPNLTFSTLTVSNMSPEDSSIYLCSVVGQGANVLTFGAGSRLTVL.

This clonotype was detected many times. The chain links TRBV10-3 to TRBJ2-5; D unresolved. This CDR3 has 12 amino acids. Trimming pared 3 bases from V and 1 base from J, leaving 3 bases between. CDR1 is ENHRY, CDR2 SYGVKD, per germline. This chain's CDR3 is CAISDLQETQYF. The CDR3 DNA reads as TGTGCCATCAGTGACCTCCAAGAGACCCAGTACTTC.

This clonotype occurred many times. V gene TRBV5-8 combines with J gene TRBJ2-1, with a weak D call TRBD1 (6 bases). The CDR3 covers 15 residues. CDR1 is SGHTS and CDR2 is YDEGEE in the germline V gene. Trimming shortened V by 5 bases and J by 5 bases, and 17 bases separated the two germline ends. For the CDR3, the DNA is TGTGCCAGCAGGGGAGCAGGGGCGCACGACAATGAGCAGTTCTTC. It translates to CASRGAGAHDNEQFF. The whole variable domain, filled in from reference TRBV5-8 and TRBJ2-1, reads EAGVTQSPTHLIKTRGQQATLRCSPISGHTSVYWYQQALGLGLQFLLWYDEGEERNRGNFPPRFSGRQFPNYSSELNVNALELEDSALYLCASRGAGAHDNEQFFGPGTRLTVL.

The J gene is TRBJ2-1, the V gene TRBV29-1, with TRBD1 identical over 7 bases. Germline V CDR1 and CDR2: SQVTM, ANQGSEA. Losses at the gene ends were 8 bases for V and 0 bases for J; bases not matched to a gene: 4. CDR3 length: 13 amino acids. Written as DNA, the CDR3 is TGCAGCCTACAGGGGAACTCCTACAATGAGCAGTTCTTC. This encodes CSLQGNSYNEQFF.

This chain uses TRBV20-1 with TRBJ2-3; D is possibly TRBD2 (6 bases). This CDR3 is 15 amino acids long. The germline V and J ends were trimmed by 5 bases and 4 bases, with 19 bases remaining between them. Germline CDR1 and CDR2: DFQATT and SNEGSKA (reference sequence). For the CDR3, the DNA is TGCAGTGCTTCCGAGACTAGTGGGGCTGCAGATACGCAGTATTTT. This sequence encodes CSASETSGAADTQYF.

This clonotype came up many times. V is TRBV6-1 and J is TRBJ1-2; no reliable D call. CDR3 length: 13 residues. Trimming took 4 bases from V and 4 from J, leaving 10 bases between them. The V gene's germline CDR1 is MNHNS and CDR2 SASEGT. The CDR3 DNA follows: TGTGCCAGCAGTGCAGTAAGGTTCTATGGCTACACCTTC. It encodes CASSAVRFYGYTF.

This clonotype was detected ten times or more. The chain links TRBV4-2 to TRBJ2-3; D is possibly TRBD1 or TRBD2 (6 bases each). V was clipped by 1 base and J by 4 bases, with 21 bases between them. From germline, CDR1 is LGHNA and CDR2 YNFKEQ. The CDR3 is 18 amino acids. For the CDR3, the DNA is TGTGCCAGCAGCCAAGTACCCGACGGGGGCTTTCTGTCAGATACGCAGTATTTT. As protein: CASSQVPDGGFLSDTQYF.

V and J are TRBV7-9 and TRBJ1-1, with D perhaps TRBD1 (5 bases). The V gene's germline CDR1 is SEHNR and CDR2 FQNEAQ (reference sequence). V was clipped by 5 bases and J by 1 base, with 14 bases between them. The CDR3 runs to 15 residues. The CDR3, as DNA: TGTGCCAGCAGCCCGTGTGGGGCCGAGAACACTGAAGCTTTCTTT. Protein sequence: CASSPCGAENTEAFF.

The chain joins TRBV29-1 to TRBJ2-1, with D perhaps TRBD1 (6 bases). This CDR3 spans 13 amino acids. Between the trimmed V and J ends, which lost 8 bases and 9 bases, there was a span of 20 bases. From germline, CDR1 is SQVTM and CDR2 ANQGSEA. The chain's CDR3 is CSPHYQVGGEQFF. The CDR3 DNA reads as TGCAGCCCACATTATCAGGTAGGGGGTGAGCAGTTCTTC.

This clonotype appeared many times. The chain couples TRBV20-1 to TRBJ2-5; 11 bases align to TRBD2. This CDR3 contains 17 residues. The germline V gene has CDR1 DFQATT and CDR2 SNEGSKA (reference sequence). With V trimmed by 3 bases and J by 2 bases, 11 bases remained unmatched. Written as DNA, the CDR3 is TGCAGTGCTAGGGGGGGGACTAGCGGACTGAAGCAAGAGACCCAGTACTTC. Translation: CSARGGTSGLKQETQYF.

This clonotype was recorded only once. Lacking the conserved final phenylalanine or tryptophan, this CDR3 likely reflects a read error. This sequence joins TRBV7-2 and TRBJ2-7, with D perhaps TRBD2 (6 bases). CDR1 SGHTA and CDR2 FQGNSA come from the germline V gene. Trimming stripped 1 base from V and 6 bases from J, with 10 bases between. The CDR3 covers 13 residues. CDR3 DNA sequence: TGTGCCAGCAGCTTAGTAGCGGCCGTCGAGCAGTACTAC. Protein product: CASSLVAAVEQYY.

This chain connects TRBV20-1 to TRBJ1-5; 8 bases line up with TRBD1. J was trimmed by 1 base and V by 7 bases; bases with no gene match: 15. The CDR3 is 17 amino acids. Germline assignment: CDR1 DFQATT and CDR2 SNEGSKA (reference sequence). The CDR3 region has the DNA TGCAGTGGTTACCAGACAGGGGTGTGGGGGAGCAATCAGCCCCAGCATTTT. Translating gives CSGYQTGVWGSNQPQHF.

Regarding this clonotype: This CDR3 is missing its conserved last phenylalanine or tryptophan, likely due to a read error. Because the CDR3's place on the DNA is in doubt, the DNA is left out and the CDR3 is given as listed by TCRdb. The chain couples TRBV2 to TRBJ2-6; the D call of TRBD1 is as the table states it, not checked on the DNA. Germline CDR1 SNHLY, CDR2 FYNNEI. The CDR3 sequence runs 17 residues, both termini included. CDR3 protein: CASSEEQGVAGANVLRY.